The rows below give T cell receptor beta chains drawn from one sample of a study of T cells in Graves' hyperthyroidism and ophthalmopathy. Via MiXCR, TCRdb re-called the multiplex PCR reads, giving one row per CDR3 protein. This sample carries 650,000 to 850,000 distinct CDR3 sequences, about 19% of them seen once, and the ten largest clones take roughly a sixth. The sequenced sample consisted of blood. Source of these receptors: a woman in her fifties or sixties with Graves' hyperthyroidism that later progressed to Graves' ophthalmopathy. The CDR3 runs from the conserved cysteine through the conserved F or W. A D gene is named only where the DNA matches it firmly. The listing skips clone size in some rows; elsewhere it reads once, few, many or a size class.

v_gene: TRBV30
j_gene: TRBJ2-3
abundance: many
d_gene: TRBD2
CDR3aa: CAWNPSGDVAQYF
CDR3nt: TGTGCCTGGAACCCTAGCGGCGACGTTGCGCAGTATTTT

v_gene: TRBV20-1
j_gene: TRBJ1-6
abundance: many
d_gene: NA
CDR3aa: CSARDDSYNSPLHF
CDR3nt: TGCAGTGCTAGAGATGACTCCTATAATTCACCCCTCCACTTT

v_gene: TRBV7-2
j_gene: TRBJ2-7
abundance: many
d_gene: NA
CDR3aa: CASSFKRVGYEQYF
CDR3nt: TGTGCCAGCAGCTTTAAGCGGGTCGGCTACGAGCAGTACTTC

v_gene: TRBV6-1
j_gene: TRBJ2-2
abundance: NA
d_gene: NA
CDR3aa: CASTPYSSGELFF
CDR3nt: TGTGCCAGCACCCCCTATTCCTCCGGGGAGCTGTTTTTT

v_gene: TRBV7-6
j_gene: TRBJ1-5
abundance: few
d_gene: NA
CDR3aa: CASSLADRNQPQHF
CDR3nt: TGTGCCAGCAGCTTAGCGGACAGAAATCAGCCCCAGCATTTT

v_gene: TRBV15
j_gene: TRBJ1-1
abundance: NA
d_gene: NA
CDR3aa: CATSGANENTEAFF
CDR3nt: TGTGCCACCAGCGGGGCGAACGAGAACACTGAAGCTTTCTTT

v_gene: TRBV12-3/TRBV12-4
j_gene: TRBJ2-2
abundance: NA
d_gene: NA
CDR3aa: CASRAWDKNTGELFF
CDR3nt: TGTGCCAGCAGAGCCTGGGACAAGAACACCGGGGAGCTGTTTTTT

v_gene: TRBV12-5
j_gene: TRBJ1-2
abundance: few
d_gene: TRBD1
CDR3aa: CASGLEPGQGSYTF
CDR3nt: TGTGCTAGTGGTTTGGAACCGGGACAGGGTTCCTACACCTTC

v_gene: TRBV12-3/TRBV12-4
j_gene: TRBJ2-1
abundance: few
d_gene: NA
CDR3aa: CASNPPSSYNEQFF
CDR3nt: TGTGCCAGCAATCCCCCTAGCTCCTACAATGAGCAGTTCTTC

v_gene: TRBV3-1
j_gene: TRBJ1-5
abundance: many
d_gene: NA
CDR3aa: CASSQHADSQPQHF
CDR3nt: TGTGCCAGCAGCCAGCACGCAGACAGTCAGCCCCAGCATTTT

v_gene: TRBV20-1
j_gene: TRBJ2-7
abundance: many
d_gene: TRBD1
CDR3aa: CSARDSGQASDEQYF
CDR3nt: TGCAGTGCTAGAGATTCGGGACAGGCCTCGGACGAGCAGTACTTC

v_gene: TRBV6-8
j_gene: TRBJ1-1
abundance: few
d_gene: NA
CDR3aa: CASIVAGRSRTEAFF
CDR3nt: TGTGCCAGCATAGTCGCAGGGAGATCGAGGACTGAAGCTTTCTTT

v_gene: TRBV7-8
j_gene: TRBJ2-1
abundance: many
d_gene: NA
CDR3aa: CASSLKVTGGMGRGPYNEQFF
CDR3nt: TGTGCCAGCAGCTTAAAGGTCACTGGAGGCATGGGGCGGGGGCCTTACAATGAGCAGTTCTTC